The 2 T cell receptor beta chains presented below share a single source sample, sequenced in a study of T cell responses to AZD1222 COVID-19 vaccine. TCRdb's copy holds only in-frame clones and misses some; the assay was immunoSEQ multiplex PCR. Of more than 95,000 clones in the sample, around 91% are singletons; the top ten hold 4.5% to 5.5%. Specimen: peripheral blood, collected on day 0 of AZD1222 vaccination. The receptors come from an adult in good health.

The J gene is TRBJ1-6, the V gene TRBV5-4; 8 bases line up with TRBD1. Germline CDR1 is SGHNT and CDR2 is YYREEE (reference sequence). This CDR3 has 15 residues. With V trimmed by 2 bases and J by 5 bases, 3 bases remained unmatched. CDR3 bases: TGTGCCAGCAGCTTTATGGACAGGGATAATTCACCCCTCCACTTT. Translated: CASSFMDRDNSPLHF.

The chain combines TRBV18 with TRBJ1-1; no definite D call. Trimming left V 5 bases short and J 3 bases short, with 13 bases between. The CDR3 runs to 14 residues. Germline loops: CDR1 KGHSH, CDR2 LQKENI. In nucleotides, the CDR3 is TGTGCCAGCTCAGCAAGAACTGGGCACACTGAAGCTTTCTTT. This codes for CASSARTGHTEAFF.